This TCR beta chain comes out of a study of blood T cells in healthy people across ages (dated by TCRdb to the mid-2010s). Regarding the research as a whole: In model experiments, template switching captured about one uniquely barcoded TCR beta cDNA molecule for every two T cells. To track age-related changes in TCR beta repertoire diversity, the study relied on deep sequencing normalized with unique cDNA molecular identifiers. For two donors (one aged 18 to 30 and one aged 80 or older), the study analyzed two additional independent replicas of 1 million unique cDNA reads from the same blood draw. The donors were split into four age groups: young (average 16 years), middle-aged (over 35), aged (over 55) and long-lived (roughly 88). What the study reported, not specific to this receptor: The CMV infection status of donors was not known, potentially confounding age-related changes in expanded clonotypes. Conclusive comparison of naive and antigen-experienced compartments was prevented by the profiling of bulk unsorted PBMCs. Estimates of total diversity from one million sequenced T cells were regarded as lower bounds and underestimates. The long-lived group showed more naive CD4+ T cells, fewer expanded clones and increased TCR diversity than the aged group, suggesting age selection. Observed TCR beta diversity per million T cells fell roughly linearly with age, and a significant reduction was already apparent by age approximately 41. A strong correlation was found between observed TCR beta diversity and the percentage of naive T cells measured by flow cytometry.

Systemically healthy Caucasian individuals from Russia, around 38 in total and aged roughly 6 to 95 years, were included as donors. Each donor gave ten milliliters of peripheral blood, collected into EDTA-treated Vacutainer tubes. Ficoll-Paque density-gradient centrifugation was used to isolate PBMCs, with at least 6.5 million per sample. Total RNA, at least 6 micrograms per sample, was extracted from PBMCs with Trizol reagent. The percentages of naive CD45RAhigh/CD27high T cells were determined by flow cytometry on a PBMC aliquot from every donor. This clonotype was found a few times. This receptor's antigen is unknown. The sample holds no much larger clone one base away, and base qualities are not on file. To prepare the library, 5' RACE was applied. The listed sequencing device is Illumina HiSeq 2500. A second about 6 to 11 cycle PCR used a sample-barcoded 5' primer and a J-beta primer mix. Each TCR beta cDNA molecule received a unique molecular identifier from a template-switch 5' adaptor carrying 12 random nucleotides. At least 2.5 million CDR3-containing paired-end reads were obtained from each sample. First-strand cDNA was synthesized from all RNA with the Mint cDNA synthesis kit, primed by a TRBC-specific oligonucleotide. Following uracil-DNA glycosylase treatment, a first 18-cycle PCR with universal primers M1SS and BC2_uni_R was performed on all cDNA. On the study's bioinformatics: For normalization, 1 million high-quality reads were randomly selected from each sample, with every read carrying a distinct molecular identifier. Instead of being binned into consensus sequences, reads that shared molecular identifiers were thrown out. MiTCR, run with a Q25 quality threshold and the strictest error-elimination algorithm, handled CDR3 identification, clonotype clustering and error correction. A nonparametric unseen species model with Euler transformation was used to estimate lower-bound total TCR beta diversity. Using fastp at Q25 and MiXCR, TCRdb reprocessed the public reads and kept productive beta chains. Rows with one shared CDR3 protein collapse into an entry with the most common genes and DNA. TCRdb, not the authors, supplied the V and J calls. This sample has 700,000 to 900,000 distinct CDR3 sequences in its table, and roughly 24% of those were observed once. The ten largest clonotypes hold under 3% of the sample.

V is reduced by 0 bases and J by 4 bases, leaving a spacing of 9 bases between them. From a lookup of the germline V gene (reference sequence), CDR1 and CDR2 are MNHEY and SMNVEV. Inclusive of the bounding cysteine and phenylalanine, the CDR3 is 14 residues long. Of all the DNA, just the CDR3 is kept, 42 bases in frame from base 1. Separately, the same data were catalogued under a study of T cells of mothers and their children. The second study reports: Donors were nine systemically healthy Caucasian individuals: three mothers and their six children. cDNA synthesis consumed the entire amount of extracted RNA, loaded at around 1.5 ug RNA in each 15 ul reaction. In the second PCR, sample barcodes and 2-4 random nucleotides were introduced via the M1S primer. Each mother yielded over 9 million TCR beta CDR3 reads and each child some 3 million reads. Thymic selection similarly shapes TCR recombination output in related and unrelated pairs, with minor effect from inherited differences. Normalized repertoire overlap in related mother-child pairs was always slightly higher than in unrelated mother-child pairs, but the difference was never significant. With a sensitivity of approximately 92 clones per million clonotypes, no persistent microchimeric T cell clones were detected. The study used deep NGS to compare TCR beta repertoires of mothers and children, seeking features distinguishing related mother-child pairs from unrelated individuals. On average, the children were about 12 +/- 4 years old, while the mothers were about 37 +/- 4 years old. Libraries were sequenced on Illumina HiSeq 2000 with 100+100 nt paired-end reads after adapter ligation with NEBNext reagents. To avoid cross-contamination, the mother libraries and the child libraries were prepared a month apart and sequenced in separate runs. Between 500,000 and 2,000,000 distinct TCR beta clonotypes were identified per donor. Naive TCR beta clonotypes were estimated from low-frequency clonotypes matched to each donor's FACS-determined naive share, without sorting.

The chain uses TRBV27 and TRBJ1-2; no confident D gene assignment can be made. The sequenced sample consisted of blood. The receptor's source is a boy aged 5-17 years in good health. The CDR3 reads as follows: CASSLSNSVYGYTF. Here is the DNA: TGTGCCAGCAGTTTATCGAACAGTGTCTATGGCTACACCTTC.